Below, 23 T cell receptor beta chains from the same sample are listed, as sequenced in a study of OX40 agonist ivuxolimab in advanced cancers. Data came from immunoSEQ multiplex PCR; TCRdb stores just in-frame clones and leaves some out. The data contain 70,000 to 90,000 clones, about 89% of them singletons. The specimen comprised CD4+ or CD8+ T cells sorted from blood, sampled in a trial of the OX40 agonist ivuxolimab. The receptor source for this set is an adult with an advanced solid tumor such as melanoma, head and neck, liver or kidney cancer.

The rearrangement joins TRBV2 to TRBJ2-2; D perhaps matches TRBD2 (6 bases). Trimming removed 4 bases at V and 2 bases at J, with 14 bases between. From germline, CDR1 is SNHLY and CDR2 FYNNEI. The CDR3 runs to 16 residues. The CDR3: CASSGSLAPNTGELFF. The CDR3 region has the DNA TGTGCCAGCAGTGGCAGTCTAGCGCCAAACACCGGGGAGCTGTTTTTT.

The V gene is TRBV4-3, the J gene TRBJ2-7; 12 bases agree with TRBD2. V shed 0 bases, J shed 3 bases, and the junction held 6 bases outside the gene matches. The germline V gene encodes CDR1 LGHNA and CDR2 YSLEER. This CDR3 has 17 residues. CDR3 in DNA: TGCGCCAGCAGCCAAGAGGTGACTAGCGGGGGATACTACGAGCAGTACTTC. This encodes CASSQEVTSGGYYEQYF.

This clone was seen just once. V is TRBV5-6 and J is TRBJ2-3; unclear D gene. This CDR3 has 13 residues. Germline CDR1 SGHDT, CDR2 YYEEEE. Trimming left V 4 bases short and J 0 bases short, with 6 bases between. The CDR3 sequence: CASSPPSTDTQYF. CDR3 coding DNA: TGTGCCAGCAGCCCTCCTAGCACAGATACGCAGTATTTT.

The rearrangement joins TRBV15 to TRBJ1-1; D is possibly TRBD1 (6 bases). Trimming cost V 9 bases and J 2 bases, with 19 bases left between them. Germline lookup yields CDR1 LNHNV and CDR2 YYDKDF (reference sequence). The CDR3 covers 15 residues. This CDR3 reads CATGGTEGSNTEAFF. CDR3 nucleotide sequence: TGTGCCACGGGGGGCACGGAGGGGTCTAACACTGAAGCTTTCTTT.

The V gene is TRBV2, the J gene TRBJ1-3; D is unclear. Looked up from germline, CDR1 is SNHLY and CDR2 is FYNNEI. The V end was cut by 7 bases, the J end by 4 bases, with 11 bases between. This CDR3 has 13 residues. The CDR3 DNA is TGTGCCAGCAAACCCGGGCAAGGAAACACCATATATTTT. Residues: CASKPGQGNTIYF.

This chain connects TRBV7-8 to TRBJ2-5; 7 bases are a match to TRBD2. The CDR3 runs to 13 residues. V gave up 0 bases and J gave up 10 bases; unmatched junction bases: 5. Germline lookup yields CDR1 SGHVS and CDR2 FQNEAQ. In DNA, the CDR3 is TGTGCCAGCAGCTTAGCGACTAGCCGGGACCAGTACTTC. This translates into CASSLATSRDQYF. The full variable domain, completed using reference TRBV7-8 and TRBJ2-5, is GAGVSQSPRYKVAKRGQDVALRCDPISGHVSLFWYQQALGQGPEFLTYFQNEAQLDKSGLPSDRFFAERPEGSVSTLKIQRTQQEDSAVYLCASSLATSRDQYFGPGTRLLVL.

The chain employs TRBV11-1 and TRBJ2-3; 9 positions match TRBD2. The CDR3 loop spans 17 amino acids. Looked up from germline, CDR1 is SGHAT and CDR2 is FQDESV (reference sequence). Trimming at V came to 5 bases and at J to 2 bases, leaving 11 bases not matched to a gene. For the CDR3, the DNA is TGTGCCAGCAGCCCCGATACCCTAGCGGGGTACACAGATACGCAGTATTTT. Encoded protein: CASSPDTLAGYTDTQYF.

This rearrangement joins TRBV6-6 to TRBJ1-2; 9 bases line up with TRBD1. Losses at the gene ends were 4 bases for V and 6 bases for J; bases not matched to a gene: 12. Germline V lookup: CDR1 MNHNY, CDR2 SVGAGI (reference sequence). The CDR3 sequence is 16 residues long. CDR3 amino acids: CASSSQGAHDINGYTF. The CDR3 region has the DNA TGTGCCAGCAGTTCACAGGGGGCGCATGACATAAATGGCTACACCTTC.

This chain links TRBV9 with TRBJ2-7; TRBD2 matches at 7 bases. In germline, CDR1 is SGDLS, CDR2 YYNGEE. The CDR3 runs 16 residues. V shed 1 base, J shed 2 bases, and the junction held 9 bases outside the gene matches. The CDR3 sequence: CASSVLSGALPYEQYF. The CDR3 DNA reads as TGTGCCAGCAGCGTATTGAGCGGGGCCCTTCCCTACGAGCAGTACTTC.

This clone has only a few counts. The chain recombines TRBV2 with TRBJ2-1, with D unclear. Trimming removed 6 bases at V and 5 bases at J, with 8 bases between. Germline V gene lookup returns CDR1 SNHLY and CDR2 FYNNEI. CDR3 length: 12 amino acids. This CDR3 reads CASSVLNNEQFF. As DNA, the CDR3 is TGTGCCAGCAGCGTGCTTAACAATGAGCAGTTCTTC. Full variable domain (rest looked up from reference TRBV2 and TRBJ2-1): EPEVTQTPSHQVTQMGQEVILRCVPISNHLYFYWYRQILGQKVEFLVSFYNNEISEKSEIFDDQFSVERPDGSNFTLKIRSTKLEDSAMYFCASSVLNNEQFFGPGTRLTVL.

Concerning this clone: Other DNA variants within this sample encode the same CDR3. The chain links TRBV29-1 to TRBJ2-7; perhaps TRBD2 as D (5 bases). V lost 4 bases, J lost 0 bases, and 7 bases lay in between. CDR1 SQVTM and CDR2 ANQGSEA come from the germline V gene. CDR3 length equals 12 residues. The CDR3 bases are TGCAGCGTTGGGAGGACCTCCTACGAGCAGTACTTC. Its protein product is CSVGRTSYEQYF.

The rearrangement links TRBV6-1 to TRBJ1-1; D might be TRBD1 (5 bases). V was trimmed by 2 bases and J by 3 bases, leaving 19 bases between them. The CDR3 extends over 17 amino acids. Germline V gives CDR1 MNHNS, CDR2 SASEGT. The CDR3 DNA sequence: TGTGCCAGCAGTGAATTATCCCGAGCTTGGGGCTACACTGAAGCTTTCTTT. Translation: CASSELSRAWGYTEAFF.

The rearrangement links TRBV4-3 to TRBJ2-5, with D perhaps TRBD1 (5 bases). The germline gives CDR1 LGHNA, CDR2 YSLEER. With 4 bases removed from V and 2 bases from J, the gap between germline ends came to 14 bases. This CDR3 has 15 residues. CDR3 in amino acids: CASSRLYGAQETQYF. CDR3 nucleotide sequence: TGCGCCAGCAGCCGGTTGTATGGGGCACAAGAGACCCAGTACTTC.

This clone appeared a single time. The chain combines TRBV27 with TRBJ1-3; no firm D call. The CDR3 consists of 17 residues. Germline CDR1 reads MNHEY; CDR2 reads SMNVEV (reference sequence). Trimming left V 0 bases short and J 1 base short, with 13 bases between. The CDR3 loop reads CASSLSPLSVSGNTIYF. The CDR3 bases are TGTGCCAGCAGTTTATCCCCACTTTCAGTATCTGGAAACACCATATATTTT.

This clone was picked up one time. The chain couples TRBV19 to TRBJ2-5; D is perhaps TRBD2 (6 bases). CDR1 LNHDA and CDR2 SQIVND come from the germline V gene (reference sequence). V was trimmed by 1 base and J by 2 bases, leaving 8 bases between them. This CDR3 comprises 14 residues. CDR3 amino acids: CASSIGAGQETQYF. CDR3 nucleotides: TGTGCCAGTAGTATAGGCGCGGGGCAAGAGACCCAGTACTTC.

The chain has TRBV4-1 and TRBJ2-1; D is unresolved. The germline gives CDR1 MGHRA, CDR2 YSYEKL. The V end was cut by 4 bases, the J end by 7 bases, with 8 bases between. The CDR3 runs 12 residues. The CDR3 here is CASSRWSNEQFF. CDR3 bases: TGCGCCAGCAGCCGTTGGAGTAATGAGCAGTTCTTC.

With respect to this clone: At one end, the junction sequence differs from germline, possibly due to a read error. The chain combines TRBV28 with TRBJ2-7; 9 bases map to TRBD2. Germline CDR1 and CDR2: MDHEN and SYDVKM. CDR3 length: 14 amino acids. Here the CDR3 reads CTHSRGGESYEQYF. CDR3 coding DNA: TGCACTCACTCTCGCGGGGGGGAAAGCTACGAGCAGTACTTC.

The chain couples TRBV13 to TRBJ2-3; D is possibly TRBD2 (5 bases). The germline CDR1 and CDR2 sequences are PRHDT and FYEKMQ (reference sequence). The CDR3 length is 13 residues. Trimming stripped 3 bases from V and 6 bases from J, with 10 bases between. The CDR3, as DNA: TGTGCCAGCAGCTTCCCCGGGGAGGATACGCAGTATTTT. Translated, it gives CASSFPGEDTQYF. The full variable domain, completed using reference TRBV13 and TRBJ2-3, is AAGVIQSPRHLIKEKRETATLKCYPIPRHDTVYWYQQGPGQDPQFLISFYEKMQSDKGSIPDRFSAQQFSDYHSELNMSSLELGDSALYFCASSFPGEDTQYFGPGTRLTVL.

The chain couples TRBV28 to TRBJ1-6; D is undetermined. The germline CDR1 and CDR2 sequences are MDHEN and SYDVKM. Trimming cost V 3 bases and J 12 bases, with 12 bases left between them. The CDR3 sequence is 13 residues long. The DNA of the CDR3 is TGTGCCAGCAGTTTTGGCAAGGTGGGACCCCTCCACTTT. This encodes CASSFGKVGPLHF.

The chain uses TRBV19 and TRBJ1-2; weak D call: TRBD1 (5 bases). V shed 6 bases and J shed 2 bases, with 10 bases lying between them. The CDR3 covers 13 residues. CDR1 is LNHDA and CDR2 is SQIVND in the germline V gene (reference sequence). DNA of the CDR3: TGTGCCAGTAGAAGGGCAGGGAACTATGGCTACACCTTC. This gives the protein CASRRAGNYGYTF. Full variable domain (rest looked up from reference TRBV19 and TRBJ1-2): DGGITQSPKYLFRKEGQNVTLSCEQNLNHDAMYWYRQDPGQGLRLIYYSQIVNDFQKGDIAEGYSVSREKKESFPLTVTSAQKNPTAFYLCASRRAGNYGYTFGSGTRLTVV.

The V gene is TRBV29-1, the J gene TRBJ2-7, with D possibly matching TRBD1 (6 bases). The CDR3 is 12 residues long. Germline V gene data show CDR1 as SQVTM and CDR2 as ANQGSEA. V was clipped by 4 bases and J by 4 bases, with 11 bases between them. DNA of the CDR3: TGCAGCGTTGGCAGGGGCGGTTACGAGCAGTACTTC. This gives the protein CSVGRGGYEQYF.

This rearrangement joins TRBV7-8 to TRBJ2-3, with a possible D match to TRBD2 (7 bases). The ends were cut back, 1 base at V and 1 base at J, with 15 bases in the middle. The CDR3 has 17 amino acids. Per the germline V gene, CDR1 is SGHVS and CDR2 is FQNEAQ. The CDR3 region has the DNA TGTGCCAGCAGCTTAGATTCCGGGGGGCGGGGCACAGATACGCAGTATTTT. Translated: CASSLDSGGRGTDTQYF.

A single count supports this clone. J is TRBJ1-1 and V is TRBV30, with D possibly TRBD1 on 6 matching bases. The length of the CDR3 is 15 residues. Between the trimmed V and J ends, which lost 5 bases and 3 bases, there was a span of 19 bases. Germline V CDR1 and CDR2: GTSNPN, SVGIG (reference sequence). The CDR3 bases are TGTGCCTGGGGATTGTCCGCCTCAGGGGACACTGAAGCTTTCTTT. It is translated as CAWGLSASGDTEAFF.